The source of this T cell receptor beta chain is a study of blood T cell repertoires in COVID-19. Study-level background: T cells, B-cell-depleted T cells, or PBMCs provided the cDNA or gDNA that served as material.

CDR1 is SGHRS and CDR2 is YFSETQ in the germline V gene. The CDR3 covers 15 residues. Losses at the gene ends were 1 base for V and 1 base for J; bases not matched to a gene: 2. Study processing details: Estimation of nucleated cell counts was performed using reference gene primer amplification. The protocol was immunoSEQ multiplex PCR, while the TCRdb copy is restricted to in-frame clones and leaves out a portion. That table is the source of V, J and clone size, and D and trimming were worked out from the DNA. The table has tens of thousands of clones, 82% seen once; the top ten hold 4% to 5%. This receptor was identified in a woman aged 55-75 years with acute or convalescent COVID-19. The chain joins TRBV5-1 to TRBJ2-7; TRBD2 matches at 10 bases. Sequencing used peripheral blood. In nucleotides, the CDR3 is TGCGCCAGCAGCTTGCTAGCGGGAGCTTCCTACGAGCAGTACTTC. Translating gives CASSLLAGASYEQYF.